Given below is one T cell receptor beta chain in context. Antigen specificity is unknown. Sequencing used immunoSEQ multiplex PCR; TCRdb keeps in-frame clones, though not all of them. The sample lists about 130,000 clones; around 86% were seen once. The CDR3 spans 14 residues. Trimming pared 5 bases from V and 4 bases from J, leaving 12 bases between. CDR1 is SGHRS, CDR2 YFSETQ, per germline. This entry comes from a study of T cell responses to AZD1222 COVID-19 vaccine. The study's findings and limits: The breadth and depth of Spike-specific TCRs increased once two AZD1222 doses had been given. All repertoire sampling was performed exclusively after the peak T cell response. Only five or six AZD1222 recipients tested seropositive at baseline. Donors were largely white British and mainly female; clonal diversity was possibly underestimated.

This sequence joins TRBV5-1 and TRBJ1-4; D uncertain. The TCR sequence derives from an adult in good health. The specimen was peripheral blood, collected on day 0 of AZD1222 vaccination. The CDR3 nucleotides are TGCGCCAGCAGAAGTACAGAGGTTAATGAAAAACTGTTTTTT. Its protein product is CASRSTEVNEKLFF.